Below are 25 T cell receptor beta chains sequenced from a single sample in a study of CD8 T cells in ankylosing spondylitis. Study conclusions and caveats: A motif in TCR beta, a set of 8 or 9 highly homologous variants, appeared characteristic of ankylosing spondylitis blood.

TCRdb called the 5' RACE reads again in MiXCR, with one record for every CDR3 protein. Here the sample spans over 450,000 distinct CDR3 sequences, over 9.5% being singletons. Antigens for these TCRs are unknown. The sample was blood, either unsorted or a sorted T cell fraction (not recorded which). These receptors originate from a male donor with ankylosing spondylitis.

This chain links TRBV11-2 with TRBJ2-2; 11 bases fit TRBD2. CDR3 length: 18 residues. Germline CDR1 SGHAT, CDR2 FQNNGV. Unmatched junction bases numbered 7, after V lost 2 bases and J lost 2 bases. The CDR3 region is CASSLKLAGEVNTGELFF. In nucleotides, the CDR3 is TGTGCCAGCAGCTTAAAACTAGCGGGAGAGGTTAACACCGGGGAGCTGTTTTTT.

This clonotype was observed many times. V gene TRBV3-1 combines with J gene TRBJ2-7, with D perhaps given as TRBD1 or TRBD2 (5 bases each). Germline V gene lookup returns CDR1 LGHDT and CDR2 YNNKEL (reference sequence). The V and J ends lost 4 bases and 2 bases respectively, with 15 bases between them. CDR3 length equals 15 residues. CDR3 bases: TGTGCCAGCAGCCCGGGGACGGTGCACACCTACGAGCAGTACTTC. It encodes CASSPGTVHTYEQYF.

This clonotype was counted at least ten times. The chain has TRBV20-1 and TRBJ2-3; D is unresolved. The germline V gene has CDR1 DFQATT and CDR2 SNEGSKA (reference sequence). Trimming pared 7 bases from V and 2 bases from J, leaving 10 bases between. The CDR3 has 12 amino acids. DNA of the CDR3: TGCAGTGTTCAGCAGGACACAGATACGCAGTATTTT. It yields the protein CSVQQDTDTQYF.

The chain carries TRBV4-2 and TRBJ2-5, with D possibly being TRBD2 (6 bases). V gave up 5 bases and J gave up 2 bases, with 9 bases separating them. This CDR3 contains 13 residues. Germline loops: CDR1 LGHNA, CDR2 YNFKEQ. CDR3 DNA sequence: TGTGCCAGCAGCTCCGGGAGACAAGAGACCCAGTACTTC. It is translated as CASSSGRQETQYF.

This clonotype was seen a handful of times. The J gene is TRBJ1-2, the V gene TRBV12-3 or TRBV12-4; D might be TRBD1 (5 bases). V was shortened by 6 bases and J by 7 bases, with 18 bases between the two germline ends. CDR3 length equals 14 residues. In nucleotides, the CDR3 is TGTGCCAGCAGATTACAGGACACCAAAGGTGGCTACACCTTC. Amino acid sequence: CASRLQDTKGGYTF.

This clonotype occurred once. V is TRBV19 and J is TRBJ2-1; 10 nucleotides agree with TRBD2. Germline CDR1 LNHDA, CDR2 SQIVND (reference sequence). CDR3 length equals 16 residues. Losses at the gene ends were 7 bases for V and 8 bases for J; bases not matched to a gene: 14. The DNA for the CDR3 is TGTGCCAGTACCGTCCGGAGCGGGAGGGCCGCTTATGAGCAGTTCTTC. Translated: CASTVRSGRAAYEQFF.

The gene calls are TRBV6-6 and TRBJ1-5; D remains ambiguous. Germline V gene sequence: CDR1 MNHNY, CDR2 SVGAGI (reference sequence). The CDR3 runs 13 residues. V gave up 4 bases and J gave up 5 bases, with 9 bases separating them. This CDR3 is CASSFRLDQPQHF. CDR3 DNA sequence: TGTGCCAGCAGTTTCCGGTTGGATCAGCCCCAGCATTTT.

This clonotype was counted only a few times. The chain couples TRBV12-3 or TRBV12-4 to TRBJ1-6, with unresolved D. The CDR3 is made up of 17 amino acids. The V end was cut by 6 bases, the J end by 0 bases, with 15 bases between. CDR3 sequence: CASSLGETSSYNSPLHF. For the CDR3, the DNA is TGTGCCAGCAGCCTCGGGGAGACGAGCTCCTATAATTCACCCCTCCACTTT.

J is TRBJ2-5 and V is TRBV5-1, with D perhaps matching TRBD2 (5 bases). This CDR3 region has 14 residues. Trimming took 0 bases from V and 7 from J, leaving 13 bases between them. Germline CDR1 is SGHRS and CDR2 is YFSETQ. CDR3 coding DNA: TGCGCCAGCAGCTTGGCTGAGCGGCTAGGGACCCAGTACTTC. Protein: CASSLAERLGTQYF.

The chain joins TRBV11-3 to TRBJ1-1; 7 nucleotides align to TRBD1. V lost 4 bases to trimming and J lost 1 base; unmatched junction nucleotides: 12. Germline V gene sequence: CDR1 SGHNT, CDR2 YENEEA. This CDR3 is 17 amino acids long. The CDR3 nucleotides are TGTGCCAGCAGCTCCATATTTAGCGGGACAGAGAACACTGAAGCTTTCTTT. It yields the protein CASSSIFSGTENTEAFF.

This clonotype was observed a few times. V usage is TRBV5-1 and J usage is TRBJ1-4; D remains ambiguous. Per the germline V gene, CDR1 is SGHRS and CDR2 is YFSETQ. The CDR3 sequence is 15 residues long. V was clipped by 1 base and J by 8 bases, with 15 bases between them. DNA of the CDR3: TGCGCCAGCAGCTTGACCGCGACGCGGGAGGAAAAACTGTTTTTT. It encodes CASSLTATREEKLFF. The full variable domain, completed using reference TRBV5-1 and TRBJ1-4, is KAGVTQTPRYLIKTRGQQVTLSCSPISGHRSVSWYQQTPGQGLQFLFEYFSETQRNKGNFPGRFSGRQFSNSRSEMNVSTLELGDSALYLCASSLTATREEKLFFGSGTQLSVL.

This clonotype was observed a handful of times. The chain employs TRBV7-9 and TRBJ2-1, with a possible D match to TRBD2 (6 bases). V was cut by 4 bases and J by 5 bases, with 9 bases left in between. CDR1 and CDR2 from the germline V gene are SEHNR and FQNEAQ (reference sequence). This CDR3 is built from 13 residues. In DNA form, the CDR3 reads TGTGCCAGCAGCTCCTGGACTAACAATGAGCAGTTCTTC. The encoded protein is CASSSWTNNEQFF.

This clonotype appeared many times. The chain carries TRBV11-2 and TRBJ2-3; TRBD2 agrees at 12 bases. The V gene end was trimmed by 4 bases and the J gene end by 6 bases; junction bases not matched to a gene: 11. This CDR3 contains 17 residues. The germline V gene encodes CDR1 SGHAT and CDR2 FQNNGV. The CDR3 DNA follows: TGTGCCAGCAGCTCTTCCACTAGCGGGAGGACGAGGGATACGCAGTATTTT. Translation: CASSSSTSGRTRDTQYF.

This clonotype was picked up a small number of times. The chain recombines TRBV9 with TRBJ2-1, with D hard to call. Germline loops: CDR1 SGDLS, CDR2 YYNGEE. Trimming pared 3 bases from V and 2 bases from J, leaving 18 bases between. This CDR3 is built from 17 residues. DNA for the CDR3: TGTGCCAGCAGCGCAAGAACTCCGGGCCGGCCCTACAATGAGCAGTTCTTC. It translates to CASSARTPGRPYNEQFF. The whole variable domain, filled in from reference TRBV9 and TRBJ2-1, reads DSGVTQTPKHLITATGQRVTLRCSPRSGDLSVYWYQQSLDQGLQFLIQYYNGEERAKGNILERFSAQQFPDLHSELNLSSLELGDSALYFCASSARTPGRPYNEQFFGPGTRLTVL.

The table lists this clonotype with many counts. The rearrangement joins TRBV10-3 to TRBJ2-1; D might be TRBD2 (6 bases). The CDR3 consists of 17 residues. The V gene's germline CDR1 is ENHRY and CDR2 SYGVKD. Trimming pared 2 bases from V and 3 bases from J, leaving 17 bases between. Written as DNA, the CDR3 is TGTGCCATCAGTGAGCCGCCTCGGGAGAGCATCTACAATGAGCAGTTCTTC. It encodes CAISEPPRESIYNEQFF.

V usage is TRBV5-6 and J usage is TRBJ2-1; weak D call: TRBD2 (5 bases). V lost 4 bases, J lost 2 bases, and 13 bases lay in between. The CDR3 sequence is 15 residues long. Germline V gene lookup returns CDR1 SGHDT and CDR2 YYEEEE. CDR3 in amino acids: CASSLLSAAYNEQFF. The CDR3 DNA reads TGTGCCAGCAGCCTCCTTAGCGCCGCCTACAATGAGCAGTTCTTC.

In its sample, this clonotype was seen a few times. CDR3 protein: CATRPGGVFTDTQYF. The CDR3 DNA is TGTGCCACCCGCCCGGGGGGAGTCTTCACAGATACGCAGTATTTT. The genes are TRBV5-5 and TRBJ2-3, with 7 bases identical to TRBD2. The trim removed 9 bases at V and 2 bases at J, leaving 12 bases unmatched. This CDR3 is built from 15 residues. Germline values: CDR1 SGHKS, CDR2 YYEKEE (reference sequence).

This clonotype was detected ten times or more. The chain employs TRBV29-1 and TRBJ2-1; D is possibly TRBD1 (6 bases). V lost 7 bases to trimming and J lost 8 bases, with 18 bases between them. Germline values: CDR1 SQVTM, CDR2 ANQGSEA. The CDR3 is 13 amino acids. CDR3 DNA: TGCAGCGGTTTCCTGGGGGCGCGAGATGAGCAGTTCTTC. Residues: CSGFLGARDEQFF.

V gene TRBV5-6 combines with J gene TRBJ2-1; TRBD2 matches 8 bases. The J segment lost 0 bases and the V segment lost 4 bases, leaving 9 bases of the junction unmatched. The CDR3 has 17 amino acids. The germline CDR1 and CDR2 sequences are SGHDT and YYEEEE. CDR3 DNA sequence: TGTGCCAGCAGCCACCTACTAGCGGAGAACTCCTACAATGAGCAGTTCTTC. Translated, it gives CASSHLLAENSYNEQFF. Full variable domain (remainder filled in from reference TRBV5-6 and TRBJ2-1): DAGVTQSPTHLIKTRGQQVTLRCSPKSGHDTVSWYQQALGQGPQFIFQYYEEEERQRGNFPDRFSGHQFPNYSSELNVNALLLGDSALYLCASSHLLAENSYNEQFFGPGTRLTVL.

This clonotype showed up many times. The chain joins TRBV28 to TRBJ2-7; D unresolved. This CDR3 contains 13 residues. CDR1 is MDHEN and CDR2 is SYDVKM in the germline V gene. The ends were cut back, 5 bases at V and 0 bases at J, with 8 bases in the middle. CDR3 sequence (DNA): TGTGCCAGCAGTCACCCGGCCTCCTACGAGCAGTACGTC. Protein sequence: CASSHPASYEQYV.

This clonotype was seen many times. The CDR3 protein is CSAGRRDRGRLGDTQYF. CDR3 bases: TGCAGTGCTGGGAGGCGGGACAGGGGGAGACTTGGAGATACGCAGTATTTT. J is TRBJ2-3 and V is TRBV20-1; 11 nucleotides line up with TRBD1. Germline V lookup: CDR1 DFQATT, CDR2 SNEGSKA (reference sequence). This CDR3 is built from 17 residues. The J segment lost 5 bases and the V segment lost 5 bases, leaving 15 bases of the junction unmatched.

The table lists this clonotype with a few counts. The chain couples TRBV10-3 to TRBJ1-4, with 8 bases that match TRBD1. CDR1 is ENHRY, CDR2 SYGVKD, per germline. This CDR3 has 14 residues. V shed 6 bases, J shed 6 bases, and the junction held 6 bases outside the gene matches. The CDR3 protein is CAISLDRADEKLFF. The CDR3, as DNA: TGTGCCATCAGCCTGGACAGGGCGGATGAAAAACTGTTTTTT.

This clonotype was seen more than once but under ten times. CDR3 sequence: CATSPGLANYEQYV. In DNA, the CDR3 is TGTGCCACCAGCCCGGGACTAGCGAACTACGAGCAGTACGTC. The chain couples TRBV15 to TRBJ2-7, with TRBD2 matching over 10 bases. Germline-derived CDR1 and CDR2 are LNHNV and YYDKDF (reference sequence). The CDR3 length is 14 residues. The junction had 4 bases not matched to a gene; V was cut back by 5 bases and J by 3 bases.

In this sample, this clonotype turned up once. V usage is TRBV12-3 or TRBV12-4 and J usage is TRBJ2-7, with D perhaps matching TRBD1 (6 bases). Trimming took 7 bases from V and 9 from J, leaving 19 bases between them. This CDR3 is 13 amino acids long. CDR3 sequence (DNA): TGTGCCAGCAAAAGGACAGTCGGTTTGAGGCAGTACTTC. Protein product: CASKRTVGLRQYF.

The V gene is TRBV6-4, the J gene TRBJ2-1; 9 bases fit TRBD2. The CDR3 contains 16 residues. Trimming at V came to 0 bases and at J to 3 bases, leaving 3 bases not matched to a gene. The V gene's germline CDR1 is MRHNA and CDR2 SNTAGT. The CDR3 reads CASSDSAGGLYNEQFF. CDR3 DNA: TGTGCCAGCAGTGACTCGGCGGGAGGGCTCTACAATGAGCAGTTCTTC.